Given below is one T cell receptor (beta chain) in context. Its antigen is unknown. The J segment lost 6 bases and the V segment lost 4 bases, leaving 5 bases of the junction unmatched. The CDR3 is 14 residues long. The germline CDR1 and CDR2 sequences are SNHLY and FYNNEI. The method was immunoSEQ multiplex PCR; TCRdb's version includes in-frame clones alone and lacks a portion of them. The sample yields around 100,000 clones, approximately 90% seen once. This entry is derived from a study of CD4+ T cells in melanoma. The study, taken as a whole, reports: A reported correlation linked neoantigen-specific CD4+ T cells to CD8+, macrophage and B cell function.

The specimen sequenced was peripheral blood. The clonotype originates from a human donor with melanoma. The chain links TRBV2 to TRBJ1-5; 8 nucleotides line up with TRBD1. CDR3 in DNA: TGTGCCAGCAGTGCTCAGGGGGCGGGTCAGCCCCAGCATTTT. Translation: CASSAQGAGQPQHF.